These 26 T cell receptor beta chains came from one sample sequenced in a study of T-cell memory formation after mild COVID-19. TCRdb independently ran MiXCR on the 5' RACE reads; one entry per CDR3 protein. Of a few hundred thousand distinct CDR3 sequences detected, about 16% appear once; the ten largest clones hold about 22%. Sequenced material: PBMCs or a T cell subset sorted from them (not recorded which). These receptors came from a man aged 18-30 years who had mild COVID-19 (a few samples of this study predate the infection). Cell type and time point are not known.

Ten or more counts support this clonotype. The chain uses TRBV27 and TRBJ2-7, with 8 bases lining up with TRBD1. The CDR3 loop spans 16 amino acids. J gave up 4 bases and V 3 bases, and 11 bases lay outside the gene matches. Germline values: CDR1 MNHEY, CDR2 SMNVEV (reference sequence). The CDR3 is CASSFPRQGSKYEQYV. The CDR3 region has the DNA TGTGCCAGCAGTTTTCCACGACAGGGGTCGAAATACGAGCAGTACGTC.

The genes are TRBV4-1 and TRBJ2-1; 7 bases are shared with TRBD1. From germline, CDR1 is MGHRA and CDR2 YSYEKL. This CDR3 spans 15 amino acids. V lost 0 bases to trimming and J lost 7 bases; unmatched junction nucleotides: 6. The CDR3 is CASSQDRGIMNEQFF. For the CDR3, the DNA is TGCGCCAGCAGCCAAGACAGGGGGATAATGAATGAGCAGTTCTTC.

The chain is built from TRBV20-1 and TRBJ1-1; D gene uncertain. V lost 3 bases and J lost 3, with 17 bases in between. The length of the CDR3 is 15 residues. The germline CDR1 and CDR2 sequences are DFQATT and SNEGSKA (reference sequence). The CDR3 nucleotides read TGCAGTGCTAGGGCGCAAGTTCTTACGTACACTGAAGCTTTCTTT. Its protein product is CSARAQVLTYTEAFF.

This rearrangement joins TRBV25-1 to TRBJ2-3; 8 bases match TRBD2. The CDR3 is made up of 14 amino acids. The germline CDR1 and CDR2 sequences are MGHDK and SYGVNS. J gave up 4 bases and V 6 bases, and 6 bases lay outside the gene matches. The DNA for the CDR3 is TGTGCCAGCAGATCTCTCGGGGGGGCAGATACGCAGTATTTT. Translation: CASRSLGGADTQYF.

This clonotype was counted only a few times. The chain employs TRBV11-2 and TRBJ1-4, with TRBD1 as a possible D gene (6 bases). Trimming left V 1 base short and J 15 bases short, with 12 bases between. The V gene's germline CDR1 is SGHAT and CDR2 FQNNGV. The CDR3 runs to 12 residues. CDR3 region: CASSLGGDIVFF. CDR3 sequence (DNA): TGTGCCAGCAGCTTAGGGGGGGACATCGTGTTTTTT.

In this sample, this clonotype turned up a few times. This chain connects TRBV5-1 to TRBJ1-2; 7 bases agree with TRBD1. J was trimmed by 3 bases and V by 4 bases; bases with no gene match: 3. CDR1 SGHRS and CDR2 YFSETQ come from the germline V gene. The CDR3 has 13 residues. The CDR3 reads CASSTDRHYGYTF. The CDR3 nucleotides are TGCGCCAGCAGCACGGACAGGCACTATGGCTACACCTTC.

The chain recombines TRBV7-2 with TRBJ1-1; TRBD1 matches at 7 bases. J gave up 5 bases and V 3 bases, and 9 bases lay outside the gene matches. Per the germline V gene, CDR1 is SGHTA and CDR2 is FQGNSA. The CDR3 is 15 residues long. The CDR3 loop is CASSFLGGADTEAFF. The CDR3 coding sequence is TGTGCCAGCAGCTTCCTAGGGGGCGCAGATACTGAAGCTTTCTTT.

The rearrangement links TRBV6-5 to TRBJ1-3; D is unresolved. The CDR3 is made up of 14 amino acids. Germline CDR1 and CDR2: MNHEY and SVGAGI. V lost 2 bases to trimming and J lost 4 bases, with 9 bases between them. This CDR3 is CASSYRNGGNTIYF. In DNA form, the CDR3 reads TGTGCCAGCAGTTACAGGAACGGGGGAAACACCATATATTTT.

This clonotype was seen a handful of times. The J gene is TRBJ2-3, the V gene TRBV6-6; D gene unclear. The CDR3 has 12 residues. Germline V lookup: CDR1 MNHNY, CDR2 SVGAGI (reference sequence). The V and J ends lost 9 bases and 2 bases respectively, with 9 bases between them. CDR3 DNA: TGTGCCAGTTGCCCGTCCACAGATACGCAGTATTTT. Translating gives CASCPSTDTQYF.

The chain links TRBV6-1 to TRBJ1-4, with D possibly being TRBD1 (6 bases). V was clipped by 5 bases and J by 5 bases, with 9 bases between them. There are 13 residues in the CDR3. In germline, CDR1 is MNHNS, CDR2 SASEGT. As DNA, the CDR3 is TGTGCCAGCAGTACAGGGCTCAATGAAAAACTGTTTTTT. It translates to CASSTGLNEKLFF.

This clonotype has a handful of counts. V gene TRBV27 combines with J gene TRBJ1-2; 12 bases match TRBD1. The CDR3 spans 15 residues. The V and J ends lost 4 bases and 8 bases, in that order; junction bases with no gene match: 8. The germline CDR1 and CDR2 sequences are MNHEY and SMNVEV (reference sequence). CDR3 coding DNA: TGTGCCAGCAGTTACCGGGACAGGGGGCTGGAGGGCTACACCTTC. This gives the protein CASSYRDRGLEGYTF.

This chain links TRBV7-2 with TRBJ1-3; D might be TRBD1 (6 bases). Germline lookup yields CDR1 SGHTA and CDR2 FQGNSA. Trimming pared 0 bases from V and 4 bases from J, leaving 10 bases between. The CDR3 is made up of 15 amino acids. In DNA form, the CDR3 reads TGTGCCAGCAGCTTAGCGCTAACAGGGGGAAACACCATATATTTT. Amino acid sequence: CASSLALTGGNTIYF.

This clonotype was seen a handful of times. The gene calls are TRBV29-1 and TRBJ2-1; D unclear. Germline CDR1 SQVTM, CDR2 ANQGSEA. The CDR3 consists of 15 residues. Deletions cut 7 bases from V and 6 bases from J, with 22 bases between. The CDR3 DNA reads as TGCAGCGCTGTTTCGGTTGGGGTTGAATCCAATGAGCAGTTCTTC. Protein product: CSAVSVGVESNEQFF.

This clonotype was counted a few times. V and J are TRBV4-3 and TRBJ2-3; TRBD2 matches at 8 bases. Germline CDR1 LGHNA, CDR2 YSLEER. J was trimmed by 2 bases and V by 8 bases; bases with no gene match: 12. The CDR3 length is 16 residues. The CDR3: CASALSWTSPTDTQYF. CDR3 coding DNA: TGCGCCAGCGCCCTCTCCTGGACTAGCCCCACAGATACGCAGTATTTT.

The chain links TRBV6-5 to TRBJ1-1; TRBD1 is a possible D gene (5 bases). CDR3 length: 14 amino acids. Trimming cost V 8 bases and J 1 base, with 14 bases left between them. Germline V gives CDR1 MNHEY, CDR2 SVGAGI. CDR3 sequence: CASLPVGGNTEAFF. The CDR3 coding sequence is TGTGCCAGCCTCCCGGTCGGGGGGAACACTGAAGCTTTCTTT.

The chain is built from TRBV7-2 and TRBJ1-1, with D perhaps TRBD1 (5 bases). Deletions cut 0 bases from V and 0 bases from J, with 8 bases between. The germline CDR1 and CDR2 sequences are SGHTA and FQGNSA. This CDR3 is 15 amino acids long. CDR3: CASSLAGDLNTEAFF. The CDR3 DNA is TGTGCCAGCAGCTTAGCGGGGGACTTGAACACTGAAGCTTTCTTT.

This clonotype has just a few counts. The V call is TRBV4-3, the J call TRBJ1-5; D unclear. This CDR3 contains 16 residues. Trimming removed 0 bases from V and 4 bases from J, with 13 bases in between. In germline, CDR1 is LGHNA, CDR2 YSLEER. Here the CDR3 reads CASSQEWRRRNQPQHF. The CDR3 DNA is TGCGCCAGCAGCCAAGAATGGCGGAGGCGGAATCAGCCCCAGCATTTT.

This clonotype was observed a few times. This rearrangement joins TRBV7-2 to TRBJ2-5, with D possibly matching TRBD2 (5 bases). The CDR3 spans 14 residues. Germline V gene sequence: CDR1 SGHTA, CDR2 FQGNSA. Trimming cost V 5 bases and J 2 bases, with 12 bases left between them. CDR3 DNA sequence: TGTGCCAGCAGCCCAGCCGGGATACAAGAGACCCAGTACTTC. This codes for CASSPAGIQETQYF.

This clonotype was found a few times. The chain uses TRBV7-3 and TRBJ2-3; possible D gene TRBD2, 7 bases. The CDR3 consists of 16 residues. V was trimmed by 0 bases and J by 4 bases, leaving 14 bases between them. Looked up from germline, CDR1 is SGHTA and CDR2 is FQGTGA. CDR3 coding DNA: TGTGCCAGCAGCTTAACGATCGGCGGGGGCGCAGATACGCAGTATTTT. Its translation: CASSLTIGGGADTQYF.

The chain couples TRBV4-1 to TRBJ1-1; perhaps TRBD1 as D (5 bases). Trimming cost V 3 bases and J 8 bases, with 16 bases left between them. The CDR3 is 14 residues long. In germline, CDR1 is MGHRA, CDR2 YSYEKL. The CDR3 region has the DNA TGCGCCAGCAGCCACCCGGGCAGGGACCCCGAAGCTTTCTTT. This sequence encodes CASSHPGRDPEAFF.

The table lists this clonotype with many counts. The chain links TRBV6-5 to TRBJ2-5, with 7 bases fitting TRBD2. Germline V gives CDR1 MNHEY, CDR2 SVGAGI. The CDR3 sequence is 14 residues long. J gave up 1 base and V 5 bases, and 4 bases lay outside the gene matches. The chain's CDR3 is CASSTRGSQETQYF. The CDR3 region has the DNA TGTGCCAGCAGTACACGCGGGAGCCAAGAGACCCAGTACTTC.

V gene TRBV4-3 combines with J gene TRBJ2-3; possible D gene TRBD1, 6 bases. This CDR3 is 17 amino acids long. The germline gives CDR1 LGHNA, CDR2 YSLEER. Between the trimmed V and J ends, which lost 0 bases and 2 bases, there was a span of 15 bases. The CDR3 loop reads CASSQDNRAVITDTQYF. The CDR3 DNA follows: TGCGCCAGCAGCCAAGATAACAGGGCAGTAATCACAGATACGCAGTATTTT.

V usage is TRBV5-1 and J usage is TRBJ1-1, with D perhaps TRBD1 (6 bases). The CDR3 is 14 amino acids. Between the trimmed V and J ends, which lost 4 bases and 4 bases, there was a span of 14 bases. The germline gives CDR1 SGHRS, CDR2 YFSETQ. The CDR3 protein is CASSVYREGTEAFF. CDR3 coding DNA: TGCGCCAGCAGCGTATACAGGGAGGGCACTGAAGCTTTCTTT.

The V gene is TRBV3-1, the J gene TRBJ2-7; possible D gene TRBD2, 6 bases. Trimming took off 0 bases at V and 6 bases at J, with 9 bases between the two ends. The germline gives CDR1 LGHDT, CDR2 YNNKEL (reference sequence). The CDR3 runs to 13 residues. The CDR3 loop is CASSQEGGGEQYV. CDR3 coding DNA: TGTGCCAGCAGCCAAGAGGGGGGTGGCGAGCAGTACGTC.

This clonotype was detected only a few times. The chain carries TRBV11-2 and TRBJ1-3, with unresolved D. V was trimmed by 2 bases and J by 0 bases, leaving 8 bases between them. The CDR3 contains 15 residues. Germline-derived CDR1 and CDR2 are SGHAT and FQNNGV. In DNA, the CDR3 is TGTGCCAGCAGCTTAAACCCAGCCTCTGGAAACACCATATATTTT. Amino acids: CASSLNPASGNTIYF.

This clonotype was counted a few times. V usage is TRBV27 and J usage is TRBJ1-2; 7 bases match TRBD1. V was pared by 3 bases and J by 5 bases, with 9 bases of the junction left unmatched. The CDR3 totals 15 residues. Germline V lookup: CDR1 MNHEY, CDR2 SMNVEV (reference sequence). The CDR3 bases are TGTGCCAGCAGTTTTCGACAGGGAGTAGGTTATGGCTACACCTTC. Residues: CASSFRQGVGYGYTF.